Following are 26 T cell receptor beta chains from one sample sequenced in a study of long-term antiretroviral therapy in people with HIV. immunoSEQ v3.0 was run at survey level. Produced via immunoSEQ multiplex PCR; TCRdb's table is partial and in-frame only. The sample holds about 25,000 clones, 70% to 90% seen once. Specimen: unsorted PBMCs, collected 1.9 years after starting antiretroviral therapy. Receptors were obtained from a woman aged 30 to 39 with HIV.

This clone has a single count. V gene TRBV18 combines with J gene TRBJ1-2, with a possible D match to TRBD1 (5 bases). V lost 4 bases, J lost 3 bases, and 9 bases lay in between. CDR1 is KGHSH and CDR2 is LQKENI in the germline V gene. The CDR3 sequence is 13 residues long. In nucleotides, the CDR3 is TGTGCCAGCTCACAGACAGAGGACTATGGCTACACCTTC. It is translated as CASSQTEDYGYTF.

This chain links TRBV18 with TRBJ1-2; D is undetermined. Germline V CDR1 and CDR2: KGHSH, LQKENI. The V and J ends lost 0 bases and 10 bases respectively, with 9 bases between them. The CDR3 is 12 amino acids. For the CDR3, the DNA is TGTGCCAGCTCACCACCCCTCGGCACCTACACCTTC. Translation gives CASSPPLGTYTF.

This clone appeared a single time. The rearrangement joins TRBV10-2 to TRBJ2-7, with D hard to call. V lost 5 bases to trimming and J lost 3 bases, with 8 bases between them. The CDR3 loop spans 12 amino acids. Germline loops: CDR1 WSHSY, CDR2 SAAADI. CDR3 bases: TGCGCCAGCAGTCCCGGAAGCTACGAGCAGTACTTC. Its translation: CASSPGSYEQYF.

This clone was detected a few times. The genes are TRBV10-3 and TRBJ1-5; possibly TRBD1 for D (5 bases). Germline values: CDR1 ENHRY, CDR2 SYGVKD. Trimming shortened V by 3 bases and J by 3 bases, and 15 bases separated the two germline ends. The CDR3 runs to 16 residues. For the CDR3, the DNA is TGTGCCATCAGTGAAACCGGGGCCCAGTTCAATCAGCCCCAGCATTTT. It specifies CAISETGAQFNQPQHF.

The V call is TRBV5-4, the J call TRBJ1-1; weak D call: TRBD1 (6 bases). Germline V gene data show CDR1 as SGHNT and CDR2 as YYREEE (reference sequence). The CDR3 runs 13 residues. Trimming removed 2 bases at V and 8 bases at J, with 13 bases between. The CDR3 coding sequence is TGTGCCAGCAGCTTAGACAGGCCGGGCGAAGCTTTCTTT. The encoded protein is CASSLDRPGEAFF.

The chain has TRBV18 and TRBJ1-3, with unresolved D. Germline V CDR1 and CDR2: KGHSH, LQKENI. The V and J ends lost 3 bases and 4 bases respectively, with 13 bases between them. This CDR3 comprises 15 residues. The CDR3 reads CASSPRTTDGNTIYF. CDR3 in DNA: TGTGCCAGCTCACCGCGGACGACTGACGGAAACACCATATATTTT. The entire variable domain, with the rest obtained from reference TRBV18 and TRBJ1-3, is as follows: NAGVMQNPRHLVRRRGQEARLRCSPMKGHSHVYWYRQLPEEGLKFMVYLQKENIIDESGMPKERFSAEFPKEGPSILRIQQVVRGDSAAYFCASSPRTTDGNTIYFGEGSWLTVV.

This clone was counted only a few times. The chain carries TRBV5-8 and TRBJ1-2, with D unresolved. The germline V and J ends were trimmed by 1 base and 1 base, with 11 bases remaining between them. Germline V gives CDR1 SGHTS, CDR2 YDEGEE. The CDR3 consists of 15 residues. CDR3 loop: CASSLTAGVNYGYTF. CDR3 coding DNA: TGTGCCAGCAGCTTGACTGCTGGAGTTAACTATGGCTACACCTTC.

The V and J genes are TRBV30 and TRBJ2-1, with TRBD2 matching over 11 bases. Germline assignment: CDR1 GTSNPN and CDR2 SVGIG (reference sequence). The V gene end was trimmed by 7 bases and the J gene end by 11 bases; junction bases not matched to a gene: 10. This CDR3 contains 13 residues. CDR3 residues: CASRLAGTQQQFF. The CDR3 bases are TGTGCCTCCCGACTAGCGGGGACCCAACAGCAGTTCTTC.

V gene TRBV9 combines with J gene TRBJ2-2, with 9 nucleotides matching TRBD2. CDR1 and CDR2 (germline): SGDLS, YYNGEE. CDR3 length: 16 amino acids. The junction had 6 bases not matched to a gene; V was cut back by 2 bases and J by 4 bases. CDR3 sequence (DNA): TGTGCCAGCAGCGTTGTAGCGGGGGCCAGCACCGGGGAGCTGTTTTTT. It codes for CASSVVAGASTGELFF. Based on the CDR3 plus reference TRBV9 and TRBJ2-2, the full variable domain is DSGVTQTPKHLITATGQRVTLRCSPRSGDLSVYWYQQSLDQGLQFLIQYYNGEERAKGNILERFSAQQFPDLHSELNLSSLELGDSALYFCASSVVAGASTGELFFGEGSRLTVL.

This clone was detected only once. DNA for the CDR3: TGCGCCAGCAGCTTGATGGGAAGTAGCGACTATGGCTACACCTTC. Protein: CASSLMGSSDYGYTF. J is TRBJ1-2 and V is TRBV5-1; D is ambiguous. V gave up 1 base and J gave up 3 bases, with 13 bases separating them. Germline V gene lookup returns CDR1 SGHRS and CDR2 YFSETQ. The CDR3 has 15 residues.

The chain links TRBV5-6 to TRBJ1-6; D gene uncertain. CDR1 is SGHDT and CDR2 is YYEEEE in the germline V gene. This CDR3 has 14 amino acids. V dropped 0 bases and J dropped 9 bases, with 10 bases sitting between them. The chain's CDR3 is CASSLGGIASPLHF. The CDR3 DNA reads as TGTGCCAGCAGCTTGGGTGGCATTGCTTCACCCCTCCACTTT.

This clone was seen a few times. The CDR3 region has the DNA TGTGCCAGCAGCCCATGGGGCCGGAACACTGAAGCTTTCTTT. As protein: CASSPWGRNTEAFF. The chain is built from TRBV6-6 and TRBJ1-1, with TRBD1 as a possible D gene (5 bases). Trimming took 6 bases from V and 1 from J, leaving 12 bases between them. CDR3 length equals 14 residues. CDR1 is MNHNY, CDR2 SVGAGI, per germline (reference sequence).

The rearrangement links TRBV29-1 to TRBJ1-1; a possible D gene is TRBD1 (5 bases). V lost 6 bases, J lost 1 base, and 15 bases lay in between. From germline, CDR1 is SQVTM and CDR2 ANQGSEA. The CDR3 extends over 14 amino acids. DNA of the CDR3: TGCAGCGTGGCGAGGGGACGGCAGAACACTGAAGCTTTCTTT. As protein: CSVARGRQNTEAFF.

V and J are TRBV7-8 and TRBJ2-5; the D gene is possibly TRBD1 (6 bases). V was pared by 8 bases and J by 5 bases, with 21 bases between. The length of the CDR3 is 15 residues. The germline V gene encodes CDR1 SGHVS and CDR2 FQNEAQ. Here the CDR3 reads CASCRGVGARETQYF. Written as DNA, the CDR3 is TGTGCCAGCTGCCGAGGGGTGGGGGCTCGGGAGACCCAGTACTTC.

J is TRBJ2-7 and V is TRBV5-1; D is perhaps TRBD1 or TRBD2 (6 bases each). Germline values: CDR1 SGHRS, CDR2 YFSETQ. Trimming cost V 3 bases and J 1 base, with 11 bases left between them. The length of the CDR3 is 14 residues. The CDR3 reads CASSSGAGSYEQYF. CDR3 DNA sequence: TGCGCCAGCAGCTCGGGGGCCGGTTCCTACGAGCAGTACTTC.

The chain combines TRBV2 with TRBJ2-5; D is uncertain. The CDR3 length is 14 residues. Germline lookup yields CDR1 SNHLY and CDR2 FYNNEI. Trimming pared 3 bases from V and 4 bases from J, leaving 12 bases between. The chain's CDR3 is CASSDLQIRETQYF. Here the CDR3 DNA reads TGTGCCAGCAGTGATTTACAGATCCGAGAGACCCAGTACTTC.

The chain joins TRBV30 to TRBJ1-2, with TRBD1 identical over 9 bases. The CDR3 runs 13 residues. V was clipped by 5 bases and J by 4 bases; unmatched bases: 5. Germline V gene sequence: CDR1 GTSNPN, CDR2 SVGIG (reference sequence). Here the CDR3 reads CAWATGGRYGYTF. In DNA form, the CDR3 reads TGTGCCTGGGCGACAGGGGGACGCTATGGCTACACCTTC.

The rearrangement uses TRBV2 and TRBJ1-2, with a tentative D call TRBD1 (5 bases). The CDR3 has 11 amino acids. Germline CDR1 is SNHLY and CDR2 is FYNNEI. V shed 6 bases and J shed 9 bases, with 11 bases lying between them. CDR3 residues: CASSPDRSYTF. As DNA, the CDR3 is TGTGCCAGCAGCCCCGACAGAAGCTACACCTTC. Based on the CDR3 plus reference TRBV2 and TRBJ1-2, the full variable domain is EPEVTQTPSHQVTQMGQEVILRCVPISNHLYFYWYRQILGQKVEFLVSFYNNEISEKSEIFDDQFSVERPDGSNFTLKIRSTKLEDSAMYFCASSPDRSYTFGSGTRLTVV.

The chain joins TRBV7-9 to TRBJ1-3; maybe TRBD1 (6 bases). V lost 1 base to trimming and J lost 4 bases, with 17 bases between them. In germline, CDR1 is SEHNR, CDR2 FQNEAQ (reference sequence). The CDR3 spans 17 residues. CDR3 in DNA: TGTGCCAGCAGCTTAGGTAGATGGGACACCGAAGGAAACACCATATATTTT. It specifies CASSLGRWDTEGNTIYF. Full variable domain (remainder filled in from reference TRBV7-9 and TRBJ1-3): DTGVSQNPRHKITKRGQNVTFRCDPISEHNRLYWYRQTLGQGPEFLTYFQNEAQLEKSRLLSDRFSAERPKGSFSTLEIQRTEQGDSAMYLCASSLGRWDTEGNTIYFGEGSWLTVV.

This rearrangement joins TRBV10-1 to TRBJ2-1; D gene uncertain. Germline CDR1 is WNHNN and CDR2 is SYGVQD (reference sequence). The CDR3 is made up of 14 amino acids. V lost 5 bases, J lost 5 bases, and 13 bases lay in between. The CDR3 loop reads CASSRTGVDNEQFF. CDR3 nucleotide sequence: TGCGCCAGCAGTAGGACGGGCGTGGACAATGAGCAGTTCTTC.

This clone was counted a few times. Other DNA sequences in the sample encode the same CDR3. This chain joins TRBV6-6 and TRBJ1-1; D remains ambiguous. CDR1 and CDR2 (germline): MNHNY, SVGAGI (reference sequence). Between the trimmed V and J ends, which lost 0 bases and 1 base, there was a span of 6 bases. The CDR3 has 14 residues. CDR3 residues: CASSYSSPNTEAFF. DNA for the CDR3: TGTGCCAGCAGTTACTCGTCCCCGAACACTGAAGCTTTCTTT.

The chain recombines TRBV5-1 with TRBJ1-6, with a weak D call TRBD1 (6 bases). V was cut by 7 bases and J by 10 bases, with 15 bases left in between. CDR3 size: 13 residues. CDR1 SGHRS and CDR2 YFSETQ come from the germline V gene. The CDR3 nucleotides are TGCGCCAGCGCGGGGGGGCTTGGATCACCCCTCCACTTT. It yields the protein CASAGGLGSPLHF.

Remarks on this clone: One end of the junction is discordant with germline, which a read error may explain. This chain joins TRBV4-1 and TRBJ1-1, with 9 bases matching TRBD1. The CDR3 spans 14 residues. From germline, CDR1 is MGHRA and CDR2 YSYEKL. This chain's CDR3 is CASSPRQGGPEAFF. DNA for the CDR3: TGCGCCAGCAGCCCCCGACAGGGGGGACCTGAGGCTTTCTTT.

The DNA for the CDR3 is TGTGCCAGCTTACAGGTGGGAACTGGGGCCAACGTCCTGACTTTC. This gives the protein CASLQVGTGANVLTF. The genes are TRBV6-6 and TRBJ2-6; tentatively, D is TRBD1 (5 bases). V was clipped by 8 bases and J by 2 bases, with 13 bases between them. Germline V gene data show CDR1 as MNHNY and CDR2 as SVGAGI (reference sequence). The CDR3 has 15 amino acids.

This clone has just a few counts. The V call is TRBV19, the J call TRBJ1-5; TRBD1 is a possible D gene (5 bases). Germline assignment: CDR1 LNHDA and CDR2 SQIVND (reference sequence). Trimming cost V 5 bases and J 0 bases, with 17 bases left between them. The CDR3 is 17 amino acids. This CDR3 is CASSHRSGPYSNQPQHF. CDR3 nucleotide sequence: TGTGCCAGTAGTCACAGGTCCGGACCGTATAGCAATCAGCCCCAGCATTTT. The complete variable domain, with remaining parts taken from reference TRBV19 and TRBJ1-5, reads DGGITQSPKYLFRKEGQNVTLSCEQNLNHDAMYWYRQDPGQGLRLIYYSQIVNDFQKGDIAEGYSVSREKKESFPLTVTSAQKNPTAFYLCASSHRSGPYSNQPQHFGDGTRLSIL.

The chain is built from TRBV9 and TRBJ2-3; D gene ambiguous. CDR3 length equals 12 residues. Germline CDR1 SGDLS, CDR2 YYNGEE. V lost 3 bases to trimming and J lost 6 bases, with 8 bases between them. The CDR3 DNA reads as TGTGCCAGCAGCGCCGAGTGGGATACGCAGTATTTT. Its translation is CASSAEWDTQYF.